This entry lists 16 T cell receptor beta chains sequenced from one sample in a study of response to subunit inactivated influenza vaccine. TCRdb re-derived calls from the RT-PCR reads in MiXCR, one entry per CDR3 protein. The sample holds hundreds of thousands of distinct CDR3 sequences, about 18% seen once. Sequencing was performed on PBMCs from blood, taken more than 4 days after vaccination. The source of these receptors is a man aged 45 to 65 who received an inactivated influenza vaccine.

This clonotype was seen only a few times. The chain has TRBV20-1 and TRBJ2-3, with D possibly TRBD2 on 5 matching bases. Between the trimmed V and J ends, which lost 5 bases and 6 bases, there was a span of 18 bases. The CDR3 covers 14 residues. The germline CDR1 and CDR2 sequences are DFQATT and SNEGSKA (reference sequence). The CDR3: CSAQSRRDYDTQYF. CDR3 coding DNA: TGCAGTGCTCAATCCCGGAGAGACTATGATACGCAGTATTTT.

This clonotype was observed once. This chain joins TRBV20-1 and TRBJ2-3; TRBD1 matches at 11 bases. Germline V gives CDR1 DFQATT, CDR2 SNEGSKA (reference sequence). The CDR3 extends over 15 amino acids. V dropped 6 bases and J dropped 4; count of bases not matched to a gene: 9. Written as DNA, the CDR3 is TGCAGTGCCCGACGGGGACAGGGGGTCGCAGATACGCAGTATTTT. Protein: CSARRGQGVADTQYF.

This clonotype was detected only a few times. The chain has TRBV12-3 or TRBV12-4 and TRBJ2-7; 7 nucleotides align to TRBD2. Germline trimming cut 1 base from V and 7 bases from J; bases unmatched to any gene: 10. The CDR3 is made up of 15 amino acids. The CDR3 sequence: CASSLDGGVSGEQYF. The CDR3 DNA is TGTGCCAGCAGTTTAGATGGGGGGGTGTCGGGAGAGCAGTACTTC.

This clonotype turned up a few times. The chain employs TRBV5-1 and TRBJ1-2, with 7 bases matching TRBD1. In germline, CDR1 is SGHRS, CDR2 YFSETQ. After removal of 4 bases from V and 8 bases from J, the junction contained 5 bases not matched to a gene. This CDR3 region has 12 residues. CDR3 nucleotides: TGCGCCAGCAGCCCGGGACAGTTCGGCTACACCTTC. Amino acids: CASSPGQFGYTF.

This clonotype was detected a few times. V gene TRBV5-1 combines with J gene TRBJ2-7; 8 bases agree with TRBD2. CDR1 and CDR2 (germline): SGHRS, YFSETQ. The CDR3 is 14 residues long. V shed 10 bases, J shed 2 bases, and the junction held 11 bases outside the gene matches. CDR3 region: CASAGGGQTYEQYF. The CDR3 DNA follows: TGCGCCTCCGCGGGGGGCGGACAAACCTACGAGCAGTACTTC. Full variable domain (remainder filled in from reference TRBV5-1 and TRBJ2-7): KAGVTQTPRYLIKTRGQQVTLSCSPISGHRSVSWYQQTPGQGLQFLFEYFSETQRNKGNFPGRFSGRQFSNSRSEMNVSTLELGDSALYLCASAGGGQTYEQYFGPGTRLTVT.

This clonotype was counted a few times. This chain joins TRBV5-1 and TRBJ2-3; D gene unclear. V lost 2 bases and J 5 bases, leaving 12 bases between the germline ends. The CDR3 loop spans 14 amino acids. Germline V CDR1 and CDR2: SGHRS, YFSETQ. As DNA, the CDR3 is TGCGCCAGCAGCTTACGGCATTCTGGAGATACGCAGTATTTT. Protein sequence: CASSLRHSGDTQYF.

This chain uses TRBV11-2 with TRBJ2-1; possible D gene TRBD1, 6 bases. V shed 7 bases and J shed 3 bases, with 13 bases lying between them. Germline assignment: CDR1 SGHAT and CDR2 FQNNGV. The CDR3 sequence is 14 residues long. DNA for the CDR3: TGTGCCAGCACGCGACAGGCCTTCTACAATGAGCAGTTCTTC. Protein product: CASTRQAFYNEQFF.

This clonotype was recorded a few times. The J gene is TRBJ1-1, the V gene TRBV6-5, with D uncertain. In germline, CDR1 is MNHEY, CDR2 SVGAGI. V lost 3 bases to trimming and J lost 11 bases, with 10 bases between them. This CDR3 region has 11 residues. Here the CDR3 DNA reads TGTGCCAGCAGTTATAGCGGTGGGGCTTTCTTT. Translated, it gives CASSYSGGAFF.

A few counts support this clonotype. The chain uses TRBV7-3 and TRBJ2-5, with 11 bases identical to TRBD1. Unmatched junction bases numbered 9, after V lost 4 bases and J lost 5 bases. The CDR3 is 16 amino acids. In germline, CDR1 is SGHTA, CDR2 FQGTGA. The CDR3 protein is CASSSGQGAGIETQYF. The CDR3 DNA is TGTGCCAGCAGCTCCGGACAGGGGGCGGGTATCGAGACCCAGTACTTC. Full variable domain (outside the CDR3, taken from reference TRBV7-3 and TRBJ2-5): GAGVSQTPSNKVTEKGKYVELRCDPISGHTALYWYRQSLGQGPEFLIYFQGTGAADDSGLPNDRFFAVRPEGSVSTLKIQRTERGDSAVYLCASSSGQGAGIETQYFGPGTRLLVL.

The chain combines TRBV12-3 or TRBV12-4 with TRBJ2-5; a possible D gene is TRBD1 (5 bases). Trimming stripped 7 bases from V and 6 bases from J, with 12 bases between. There are 12 residues in the CDR3. The CDR3 protein is CASKLAGQTQYF. The DNA for the CDR3 is TGTGCCAGCAAACTGGCAGGGCAGACCCAGTACTTC.

V usage is TRBV5-1 and J usage is TRBJ1-3, with D maybe TRBD1 (5 bases). V shed 2 bases and J shed 0 bases, with 12 bases lying between them. This CDR3 contains 16 residues. CDR1 is SGHRS, CDR2 YFSETQ, per germline. The CDR3 coding sequence is TGCGCCAGCAGCTTCAGGGCCCCAAGCTCTGGAAACACCATATATTTT. It yields the protein CASSFRAPSSGNTIYF.

There are a few counts of this clonotype. This chain joins TRBV4-2 and TRBJ2-1, with a tentative D call TRBD2 (5 bases). The CDR3 has 16 amino acids. Germline values: CDR1 LGHNA, CDR2 YNFKEQ. The V and J ends lost 0 bases and 2 bases respectively, with 11 bases between them. In nucleotides, the CDR3 is TGTGCCAGCAGCCAAGATCGAGGGATCACCTACAATGAGCAGTTCTTC. It specifies CASSQDRGITYNEQFF.

The chain has TRBV6-2 or TRBV6-3 and TRBJ2-7, with D possibly TRBD2 on 5 matching bases. The CDR3 spans 13 residues. Germline V lookup: CDR1 MNHEY, CDR2 SVGEGT. The CDR3 sequence: CGSRDNSYYEQYF. In DNA form, the CDR3 reads TGTGGGTCACGGGATAACAGCTACTACGAGCAGTACTTC.

This clonotype was seen a few times. The V call is TRBV7-9, the J call TRBJ2-1, with a tentative D call TRBD1 (5 bases). V lost 5 bases, J lost 8 bases, and 16 bases lay in between. The V gene's germline CDR1 is SEHNR and CDR2 FQNEAQ (reference sequence). The CDR3 length is 14 residues. This chain's CDR3 is CASSHPAQGYEQFF. CDR3 sequence (DNA): TGTGCCAGCAGCCACCCCGCCCAGGGCTATGAGCAGTTCTTC.

This clonotype has just a few counts. J is TRBJ2-5 and V is TRBV24-1, with D maybe TRBD2 (5 bases). Germline V gene data show CDR1 as KGHDR and CDR2 as SFDVKD. The CDR3 loop spans 13 amino acids. V was trimmed by 1 base and J by 4 bases, leaving 6 bases between them. CDR3 amino acids: CATSDFGVETQYF. The CDR3 nucleotides read TGTGCCACCAGTGATTTCGGGGTAGAGACCCAGTACTTC.

This clonotype showed up just once. The V gene is TRBV20-1, the J gene TRBJ1-1; D not certain. The CDR3 runs 12 residues. Germline loops: CDR1 DFQATT, CDR2 SNEGSKA (reference sequence). V was shortened by 2 bases and J by 1 base, with 5 bases between the two germline ends. This chain's CDR3 is CSARRSNTEAFF. In nucleotides, the CDR3 is TGCAGTGCTAGAAGATCGAACACTGAAGCTTTCTTT.